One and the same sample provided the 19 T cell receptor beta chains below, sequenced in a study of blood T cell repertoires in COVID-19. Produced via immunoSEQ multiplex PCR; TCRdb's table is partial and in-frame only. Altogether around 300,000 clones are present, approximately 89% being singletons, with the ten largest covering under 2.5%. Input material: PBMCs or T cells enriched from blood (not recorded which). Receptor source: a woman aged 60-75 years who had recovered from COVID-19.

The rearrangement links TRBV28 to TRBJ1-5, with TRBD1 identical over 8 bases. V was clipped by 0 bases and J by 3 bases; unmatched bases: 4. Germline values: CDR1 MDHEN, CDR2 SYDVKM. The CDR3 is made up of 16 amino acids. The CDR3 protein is CASSLWRDRPNQPQHF. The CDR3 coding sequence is TGTGCCAGCAGTTTATGGCGGGACAGGCCCAATCAGCCCCAGCATTTT.

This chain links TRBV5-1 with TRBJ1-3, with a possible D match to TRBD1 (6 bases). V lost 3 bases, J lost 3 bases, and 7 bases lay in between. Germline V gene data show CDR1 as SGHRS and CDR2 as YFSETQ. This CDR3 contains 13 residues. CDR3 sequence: CASSSDSGNTIYF. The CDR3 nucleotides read TGCGCCAGCAGCTCGGACAGTGGAAACACCATATATTTT.

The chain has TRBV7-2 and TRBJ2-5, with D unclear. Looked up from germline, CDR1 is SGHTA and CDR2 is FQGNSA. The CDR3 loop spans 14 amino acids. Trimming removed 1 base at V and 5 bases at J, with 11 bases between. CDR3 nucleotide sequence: TGTGCCAGCAGCTTAGAGGTAGCTTCCGAGACCCAGTACTTC. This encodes CASSLEVASETQYF.

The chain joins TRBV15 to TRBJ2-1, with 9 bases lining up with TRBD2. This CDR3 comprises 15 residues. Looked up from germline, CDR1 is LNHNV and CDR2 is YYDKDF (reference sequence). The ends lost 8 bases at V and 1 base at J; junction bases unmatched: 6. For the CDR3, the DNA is TGTGCCACCGGAGTGCGGGGGGGTTCCTACAATGAGCAGTTCTTC. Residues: CATGVRGGSYNEQFF.

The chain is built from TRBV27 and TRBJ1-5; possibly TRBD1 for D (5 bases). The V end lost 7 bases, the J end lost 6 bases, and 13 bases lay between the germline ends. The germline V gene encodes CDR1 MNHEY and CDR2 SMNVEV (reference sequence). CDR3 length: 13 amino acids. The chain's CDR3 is CASNPVGGQPQHF. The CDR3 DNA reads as TGTGCCAGCAATCCCGTGGGGGGTCAGCCCCAGCATTTT.

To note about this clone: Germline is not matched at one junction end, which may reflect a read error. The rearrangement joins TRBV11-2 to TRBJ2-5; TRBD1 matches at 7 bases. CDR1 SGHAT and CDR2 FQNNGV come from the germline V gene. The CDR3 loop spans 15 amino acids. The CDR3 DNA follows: TGTGCCAGCAGCCTAGAGGGGGCCCGGCAAGAGACCCAGTACTTC. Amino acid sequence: CASSLEGARQETQYF.

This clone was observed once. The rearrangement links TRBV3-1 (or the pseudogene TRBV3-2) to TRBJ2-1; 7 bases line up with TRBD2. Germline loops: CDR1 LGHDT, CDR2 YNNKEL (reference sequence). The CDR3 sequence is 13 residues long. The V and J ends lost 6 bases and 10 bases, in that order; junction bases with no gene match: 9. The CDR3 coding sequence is TGTGCCAGCAGGGGAGGGTTAAGTAACGAGCAGTTCTTC. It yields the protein CASRGGLSNEQFF.

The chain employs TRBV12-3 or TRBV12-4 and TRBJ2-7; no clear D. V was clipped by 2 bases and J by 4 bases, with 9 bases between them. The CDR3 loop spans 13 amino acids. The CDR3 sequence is CASSLPDTYEQYF. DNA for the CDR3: TGTGCCAGCAGTTTACCCGACACTTACGAGCAGTACTTC.

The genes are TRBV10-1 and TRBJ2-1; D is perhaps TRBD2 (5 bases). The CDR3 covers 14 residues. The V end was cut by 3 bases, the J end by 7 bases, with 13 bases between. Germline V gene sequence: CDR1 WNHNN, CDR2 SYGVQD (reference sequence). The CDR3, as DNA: TGCGCCAGCAGTGAAGCCGGGCCGGGGAATGAGCAGTTCTTC. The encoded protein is CASSEAGPGNEQFF.

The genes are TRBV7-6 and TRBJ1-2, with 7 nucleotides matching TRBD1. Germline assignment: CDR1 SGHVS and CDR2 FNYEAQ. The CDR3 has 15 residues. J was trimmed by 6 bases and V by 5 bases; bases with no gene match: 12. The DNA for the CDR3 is TGTGCCAGCAGCCTTCGGACAGGTCCCCCCCATGGCTACACCTTC. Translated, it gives CASSLRTGPPHGYTF.

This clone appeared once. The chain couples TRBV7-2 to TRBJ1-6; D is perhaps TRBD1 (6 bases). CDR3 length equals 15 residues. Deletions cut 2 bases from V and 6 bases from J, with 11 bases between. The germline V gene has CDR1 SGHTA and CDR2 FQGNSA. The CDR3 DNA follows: TGTGCCAGCAGCTTACAGGGGATAGCTAATTCACCCCTCCACTTT. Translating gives CASSLQGIANSPLHF. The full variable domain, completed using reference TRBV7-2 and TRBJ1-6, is GAGVSQSPSNKVTEKGKDVELRCDPISGHTALYWYRQSLGQGLEFLIYFQGNSAPDKSGLPSDRFSAERTGGSVSTLTIQRTQQEDSAVYLCASSLQGIANSPLHFGNGTRLTVT.

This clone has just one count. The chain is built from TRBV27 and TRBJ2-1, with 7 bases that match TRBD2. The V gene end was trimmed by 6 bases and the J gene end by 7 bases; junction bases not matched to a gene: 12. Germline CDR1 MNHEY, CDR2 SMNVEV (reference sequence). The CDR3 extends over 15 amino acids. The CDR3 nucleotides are TGTGCCAGCAGGCCTGGGGCGGGGGTGAGAAATGAGCAGTTCTTC. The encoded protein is CASRPGAGVRNEQFF.

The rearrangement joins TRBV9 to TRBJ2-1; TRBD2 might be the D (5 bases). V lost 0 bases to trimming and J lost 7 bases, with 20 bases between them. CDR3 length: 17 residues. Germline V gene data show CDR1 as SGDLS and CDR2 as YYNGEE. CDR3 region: CASSVVIGGPRGNEQFF. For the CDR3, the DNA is TGTGCCAGCAGCGTAGTAATCGGAGGACCTCGGGGAAATGAGCAGTTCTTC.

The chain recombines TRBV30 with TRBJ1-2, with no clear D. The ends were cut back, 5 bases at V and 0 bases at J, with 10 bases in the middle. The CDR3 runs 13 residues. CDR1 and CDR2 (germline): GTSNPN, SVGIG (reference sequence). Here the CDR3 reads CAWSFTANYGYTF. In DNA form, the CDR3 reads TGTGCCTGGTCGTTCACGGCTAACTATGGCTACACCTTC.

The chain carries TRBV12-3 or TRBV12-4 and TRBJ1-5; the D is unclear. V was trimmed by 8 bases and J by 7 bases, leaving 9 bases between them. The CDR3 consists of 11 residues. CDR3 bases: TGTGCCAGCGGAGAAGGCCAGCCCCAGCATTTT. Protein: CASGEGQPQHF.

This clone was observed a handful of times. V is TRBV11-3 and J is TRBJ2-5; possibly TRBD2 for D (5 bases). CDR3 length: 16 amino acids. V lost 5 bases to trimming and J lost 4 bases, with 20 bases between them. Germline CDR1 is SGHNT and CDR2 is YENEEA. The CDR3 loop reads CASSPTWGVGLETQYF. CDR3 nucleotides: TGTGCCAGCAGCCCGACTTGGGGAGTAGGCCTAGAGACCCAGTACTTC. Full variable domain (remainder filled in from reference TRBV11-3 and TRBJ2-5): EAGVVQSPRYKIIEKKQPVAFWCNPISGHNTLYWYLQNLGQGPELLIRYENEEAVDDSQLPKDRFSAERLKGVDSTLKIQPAELGDSAVYLCASSPTWGVGLETQYFGPGTRLLVL.

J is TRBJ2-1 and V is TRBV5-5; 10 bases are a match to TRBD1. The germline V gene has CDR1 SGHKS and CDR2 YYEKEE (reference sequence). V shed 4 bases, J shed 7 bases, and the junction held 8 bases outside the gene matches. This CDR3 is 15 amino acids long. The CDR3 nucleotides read TGTGCCAGCAGCCGGGGACAGGGGCTCGGGAATGAGCAGTTCTTC. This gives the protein CASSRGQGLGNEQFF.

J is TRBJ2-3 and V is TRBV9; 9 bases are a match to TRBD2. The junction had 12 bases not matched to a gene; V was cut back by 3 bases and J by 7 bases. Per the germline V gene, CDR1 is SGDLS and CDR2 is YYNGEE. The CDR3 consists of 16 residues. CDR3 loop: CASSATSGTSYNTQYF. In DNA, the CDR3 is TGTGCCAGCAGCGCGACCTCCGGGACTAGCTACAATACGCAGTATTTT.

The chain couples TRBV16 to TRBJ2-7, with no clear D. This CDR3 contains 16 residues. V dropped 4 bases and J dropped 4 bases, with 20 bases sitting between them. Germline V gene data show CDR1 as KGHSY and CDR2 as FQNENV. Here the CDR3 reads CASSPRQASMRYEQYF. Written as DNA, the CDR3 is TGTGCCAGCAGCCCCCGCCAGGCCAGTATGAGATACGAGCAGTACTTC.